Shown below are 15 T cell receptor beta chains from a single sample sequenced in a study of beta chain features in type 1 diabetes. Study-wide results and limits: TCRB CDR3s were moderately but significantly shorter in Type 1 diabetes patients in all four CD4+ subsets.

Expressed TCRB transcripts were sequenced, since all the RNA that had been isolated was reverse transcribed. Repertoires were generated with immunoSEQ multiplex PCR, while TCRdb's copy carries only in-frame clones and drops some. The sample has tens of thousands of clones; roughly 39% are singletons. These TCRs are of unknown antigen specificity. Sequencing was carried out using Tregs from blood. These TCRs come from a man in his thirties or forties with type 1 diabetes.

This clone has a single count. The chain is built from TRBV12-5 and TRBJ2-7; 14 positions agree with TRBD2. CDR1 and CDR2 from the germline V gene are LGHNT and FRNRAP. This CDR3 is 18 amino acids long. V shed 6 bases and J 2 bases; nucleotides not matched to a gene: 12. The CDR3, as DNA: TGTGCTAGTGGCTACCAGGGACTAGCGGGAGCTCAGGCCTACGAGCAGTACTTC. Its protein product is CASGYQGLAGAQAYEQYF.

V gene TRBV19 combines with J gene TRBJ2-6; the match to TRBD2 covers 11 bases. V lost 1 base to trimming and J lost 0 bases; unmatched junction nucleotides: 2. The germline CDR1 and CDR2 sequences are LNHDA and SQIVND (reference sequence). The length of the CDR3 is 18 residues. Here the CDR3 DNA reads TGTGCCAGTAGTATAGGACTAGCGGGGACCTCTGGGGCCAACGTCCTGACTTTC. Its protein is CASSIGLAGTSGANVLTF.

V is TRBV7-3 and J is TRBJ2-2; possibly TRBD2 for D (6 bases). The CDR3 covers 16 residues. Germline-derived CDR1 and CDR2 are SGHTA and FQGTGA. Trimming pared 2 bases from V and 1 base from J, leaving 11 bases between. CDR3 bases: TGTGCCAGCAGCTTAGGGCGCGGGGAGAACACCGGGGAGCTGTTTTTT. This gives the protein CASSLGRGENTGELFF. The full variable domain, with the rest looked up from reference TRBV7-3 and TRBJ2-2, is GAGVSQTPSNKVTEKGKYVELRCDPISGHTALYWYRQSLGQGPEFLIYFQGTGAADDSGLPNDRFFAVRPEGSVSTLKIQRTERGDSAVYLCASSLGRGENTGELFFGEGSRLTVL.

Concerning this clone: The same CDR3 also results from other DNA sequences found in this sample. The V call is TRBV2, the J call TRBJ1-1; weak D call: TRBD1 (6 bases). Looked up from germline, CDR1 is SNHLY and CDR2 is FYNNEI. The CDR3 is 12 amino acids. The germline V and J ends were trimmed by 6 bases and 3 bases, with 8 bases remaining between them. The CDR3 loop reads CASRTGHTEAFF. The CDR3, as DNA: TGTGCCAGCAGAACAGGGCACACTGAAGCTTTCTTT.

CDR3 sequence (DNA): TGTGCCAGCCAACTAGCGGGTTCCTACAATGAGCAGTTCTTC. Translation: CASQLAGSYNEQFF. This chain connects TRBV2 to TRBJ2-1; 9 bases align to TRBD2. The CDR3 loop spans 14 amino acids. V lost 8 bases to trimming and J lost 1 base; unmatched junction nucleotides: 3. The germline gives CDR1 SNHLY, CDR2 FYNNEI.

The chain couples TRBV5-1 to TRBJ2-5, with 9 nucleotides matching TRBD1. The CDR3 length is 14 residues. Germline-derived CDR1 and CDR2 are SGHRS and YFSETQ. With 5 bases clipped from V and 5 bases from J, the junction kept 7 bases outside the gene matches. The CDR3 DNA follows: TGCGCCAGCAGTTCTACAGGGGGCGAGGAGACCCAGTACTTC. The encoded protein is CASSSTGGEETQYF.

This sequence joins TRBV27 and TRBJ1-2, with 8 nucleotides matching TRBD1. Germline V gene lookup returns CDR1 MNHEY and CDR2 SMNVEV (reference sequence). The CDR3 is 13 residues long. V lost 3 bases and J lost 6; bases outside the gene matches: 3. The CDR3 protein is CASSFRGRDGYTF. The CDR3 coding sequence is TGTGCCAGCAGTTTCAGGGGGCGCGATGGCTACACCTTC.

CDR3 coding DNA: TGTGCCAGTAGTACGGTTGGACAGGGTGGCTACACCTTC. The encoded protein is CASSTVGQGGYTF. The genes are TRBV19 and TRBJ1-2; 8 bases align to TRBD1. This CDR3 comprises 13 residues. Losses at the gene ends were 4 bases for V and 7 bases for J; bases not matched to a gene: 5. Looked up from germline, CDR1 is LNHDA and CDR2 is SQIVND (reference sequence).

The chain employs TRBV5-1 and TRBJ2-5, with 7 bases aligning to TRBD2. Judging by the DNA end, TRBJ2-7 fits better; the J call may be wrong. CDR3 length: 14 amino acids. Germline CDR1 is SGHRS and CDR2 is YFSETQ. The CDR3 here is CASSDSGRTYEQYF. CDR3 DNA sequence: TGCGCCAGCAGCGATTCCGGGAGGACCTACGAGCAGTACTTC.

Turning to this clone: A junction boundary mismatches the germline segment, possibly from a read error. The gene calls are TRBV5-6 and TRBJ2-7; D remains unclear. The CDR3 runs to 12 residues. CDR1 and CDR2 from the germline V gene are SGHDT and YYEEEE. This chain's CDR3 is CASSLQPGFSVF. In DNA, the CDR3 is TGTGCCAGCAGCTTACAACCGGGTTTCTCGGTTTTC. The entire variable domain, with the rest obtained from reference TRBV5-6 and TRBJ2-7, is as follows: DAGVTQSPTHLIKTRGQQVTLRCSPKSGHDTVSWYQQALGQGPQFIFQYYEEEERQRGNFPDRFSGHQFPNYSSELNVNALLLGDSALYLCASSLQPGFSVFGPGTRLTVT.

The rearrangement links TRBV6-4 to TRBJ2-3, with 9 bases that match TRBD1. V was pared by 5 bases and J by 3 bases, with 6 bases of the junction left unmatched. The CDR3 is made up of 15 amino acids. Germline values: CDR1 MRHNA, CDR2 SNTAGT. CDR3 coding DNA: TGTGCCAGCAGTCTACAGGGGGCTGGTACAGATACGCAGTATTTT. Translating gives CASSLQGAGTDTQYF.

This chain joins TRBV5-1 and TRBJ2-7; 7 bases agree with TRBD2. The CDR3 contains 12 residues. The ends lost 0 bases at V and 6 bases at J; junction bases unmatched: 0. Germline-derived CDR1 and CDR2 are SGHRS and YFSETQ. Here the CDR3 DNA reads TGCGCCAGCAGCTTGGGGGGGGGCGAGCAGTACTTC. Its translation is CASSLGGGEQYF.

CDR3 residues: CASSASQGALGAFF. CDR3 DNA: TGTGCCAGCAGCGCATCACAGGGGGCGCTTGGAGCTTTCTTT. The chain links TRBV7-3 to TRBJ1-1; 9 bases line up with TRBD1. Germline loops: CDR1 SGHTA, CDR2 FQGTGA. The CDR3 extends over 14 amino acids. Trimming cost V 5 bases and J 10 bases; bases outside gene matches: 11.

This clone was counted a few times. J is TRBJ1-1 and V is TRBV6-1, with D uncertain. The CDR3 consists of 13 residues. CDR1 and CDR2 (germline): MNHNS, SASEGT. Trimming took 7 bases from V and 0 from J, leaving 9 bases between them. CDR3 region: CASIRNMNTEAFF. CDR3 bases: TGTGCCAGCATCAGGAACATGAACACTGAAGCTTTCTTT.

This chain connects TRBV9 to TRBJ2-1; D is perhaps TRBD2 (6 bases). The CDR3 is 15 amino acids. Germline V gene data show CDR1 as SGDLS and CDR2 as YYNGEE. Trimming removed 0 bases from V and 4 bases from J, with 11 bases in between. The CDR3 is CASSVVGSGYNEQFF. For the CDR3, the DNA is TGTGCCAGCAGCGTAGTTGGTAGCGGTTACAATGAGCAGTTCTTC.